Listed below are T cell receptor beta chains from one sample, sequenced in a study of cytomegalovirus exposure and HLA in healthy donors. Data came from immunoSEQ multiplex PCR; TCRdb stores just in-frame clones and leaves some out. The table includes around 140,000 clones, less than 90% detected once. Sequencing used PBMCs. The receptors were gathered from a middle-aged man in good health and CMV-seronegative. Each CDR3 is given with its conserved first and last residue. Fields, in order: V gene, J gene, CDR3 protein.

TRBV4-2,TRBJ1-2,CASSQDLSTGRYGYTF
TRBV5-6,TRBJ2-1,CASRPGTSGGAPYNEQFF
TRBV6-4,TRBJ2-3,CASSDTSGGADTQYF
TRBV27,TRBJ2-2,CASSAWTGGGGELFF
TRBV19,TRBJ2-1,CASSITGIPYNEQFF
TRBV5-4,TRBJ2-3,CASSLRAGGVADTQYF
TRBV7-3,TRBJ2-3,CASSLRAGPDTQYF
TRBV5-1,TRBJ2-2,CASSLGPTRELFF
TRBV2,TRBJ2-1,CASSGLAGVVEQFF
TRBV11-2,TRBJ2-7,CASSSAPGDGYEQYF
TRBV5-4,TRBJ2-1,CASSLGLAGGSFF
TRBV30,TRBJ1-1,CAWRSGNEAFF
TRBV30,TRBJ1-3,CAWSPDRGGGNTIYF
TRBV6-5,TRBJ2-1,CASRLYDRTNEQFF
TRBV7-3,TRBJ2-1,CASSLNPGQVYNEQFF
TRBV4-3,TRBJ1-4,CASSQDYRDAGELFF
TRBV9,TRBJ1-1,CASSALGQKTEAFF
TRBV4-3,TRBJ2-7,CASSQGGQEAYEQYF
TRBV4-3,TRBJ2-2,CASSPGQVRGELFF
TRBV7-3,TRBJ2-5,CASSSGLAGAYQETQYF
TRBV4-1,TRBJ2-1,CASSQDPGGDEQFF
TRBV5-1,TRBJ1-2,CASTPGMGASGYTF
TRBV19,TRBJ1-5,CASSRYRAGNQPQHF
TRBV7-8,TRBJ2-1,CASSAPDWTSYNEQFF
TRBV4-3,TRBJ2-1,CASSQRGGGAAEQFF
TRBV4-1,TRBJ2-3,CASSQVGTVLDTQYF
TRBV29-1,TRBJ2-7,CSVHRGGPYEQYF
TRBV5-1,TRBJ2-7,CASSLGGVYEQYF
TRBV9,TRBJ2-3,CASSVGWLAGERTDTQYF
TRBV28,TRBJ2-3,CASRTGGNTDTQYF
TRBV27,TRBJ1-1,CASSYDRNTEAFF
TRBV5-1,TRBJ2-1,CASSLVWQPGAGSVQFF
TRBV7-9,TRBJ1-4,CASSLAPPPGREEKLFF
TRBV18,TRBJ1-2,CASSEGQIFYGYTF
TRBV7-2,TRBJ2-1,CASSFGVATNEQFF
TRBV27,TRBJ2-3,CASSLIGPGQSDTQYF
TRBV5-1,TRBJ2-7,CASSLDRGVYEQYF
TRBV4-1,TRBJ2-7,CASSQDRSSYEQYF
TRBV5-6,TRBJ2-1,CASSPRGLANEQFF
TRBV19,TRBJ1-6,CASSMGQNNSPLHF